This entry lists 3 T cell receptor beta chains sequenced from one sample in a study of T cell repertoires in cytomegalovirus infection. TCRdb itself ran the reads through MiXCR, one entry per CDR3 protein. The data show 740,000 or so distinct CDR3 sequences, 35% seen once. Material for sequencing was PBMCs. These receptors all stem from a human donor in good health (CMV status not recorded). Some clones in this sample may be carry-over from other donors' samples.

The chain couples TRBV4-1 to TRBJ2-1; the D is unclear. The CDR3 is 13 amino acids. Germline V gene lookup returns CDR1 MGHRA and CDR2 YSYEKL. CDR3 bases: TGCTACAGCAGCCAAGCGCCAATTGATGAGCAGTTCTTC. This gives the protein CYSSQAPIDEQFF.

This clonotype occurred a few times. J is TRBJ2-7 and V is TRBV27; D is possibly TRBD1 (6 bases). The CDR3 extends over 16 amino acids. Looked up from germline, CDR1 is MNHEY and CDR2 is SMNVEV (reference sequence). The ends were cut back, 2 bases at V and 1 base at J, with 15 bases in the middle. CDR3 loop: CASSLSVTGWSYEQYF. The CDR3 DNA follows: TGTGCCAGCAGTTTAAGCGTTACAGGGTGGTCCTACGAGCAGTACTTC.

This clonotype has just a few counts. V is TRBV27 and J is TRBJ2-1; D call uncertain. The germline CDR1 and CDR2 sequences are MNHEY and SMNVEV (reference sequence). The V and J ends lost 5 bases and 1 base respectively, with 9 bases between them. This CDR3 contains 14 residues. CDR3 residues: CASSLIRSYNEQFF. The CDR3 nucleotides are TGTGCCAGCAGTCTGATCCGGTCCTACAATGAGCAGTTCTTC.